The clone carrying this TCR beta chain was seen many times. The antigen is undetermined. Researchers took RNA transcripts and amplified the TCR beta CDR3 regions from them. The TCR CDR3 first-round RT-PCR relied on the HTBI primer set. MiXCR, run by TCRdb on the multiplex PCR reads, gives a single entry per CDR3 protein. The repertoire consists of around 700,000 distinct CDR3 sequences, with approximately 40% occurring once and the leading ten covering around 29%. These data originate in a study of T cells in Graves' hyperthyroidism and ophthalmopathy. Study findings and constraints: Ophthalmopathy stood apart from stable hyperthyroidism in a 13 V-J model.

CDR1 is LNHDA and CDR2 is SQIVND in the germline V gene (reference sequence). This CDR3 has 12 amino acids. V lost 10 bases and J 2 bases, leaving 12 bases between the germline ends. Patients counted as stable if ophthalmopathy did not develop within 18 months. Subjects aged 18 to 65 presented with newly diagnosed hyperthyroidism of less than 2 months' duration. The chain carries TRBV19 and TRBJ2-7; no clear D gene. Material: blood. This TCR was sampled from a middle-aged woman with Graves' hyperthyroidism. CDR3 coding DNA: TGTGCCAACCGTCGAGGACCCTACGAGCAGTACTTC. It is translated as CANRRGPYEQYF.